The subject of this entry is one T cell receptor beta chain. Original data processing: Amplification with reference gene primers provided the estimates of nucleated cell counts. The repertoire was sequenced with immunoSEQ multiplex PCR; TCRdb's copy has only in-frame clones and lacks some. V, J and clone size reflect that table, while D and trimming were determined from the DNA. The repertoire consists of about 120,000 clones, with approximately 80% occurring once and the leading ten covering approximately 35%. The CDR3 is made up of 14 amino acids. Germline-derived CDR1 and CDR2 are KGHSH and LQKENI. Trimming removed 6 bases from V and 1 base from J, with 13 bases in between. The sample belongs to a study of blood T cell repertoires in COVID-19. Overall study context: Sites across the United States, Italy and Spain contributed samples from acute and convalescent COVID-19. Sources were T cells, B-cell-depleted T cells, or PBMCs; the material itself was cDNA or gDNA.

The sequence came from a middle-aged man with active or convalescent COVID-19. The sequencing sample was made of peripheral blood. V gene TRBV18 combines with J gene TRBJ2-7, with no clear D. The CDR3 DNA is TGTGCCAGCTCCCAGGCCTCAGGTTCCTACGAGCAGTACTTC. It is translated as CASSQASGSYEQYF.